The TCR beta chain under discussion was sequenced for a study of response to subunit inactivated influenza vaccine. Study results and caveats: Researchers suggested that each seasonal influenza vaccination recruits few new T cells.

TCRdb processed the RT-PCR reads anew with MiXCR; each CDR3 protein has one entry. The table records hundreds of thousands of distinct CDR3 sequences, 12% of them present only once. To note about this clonotype: Its antigen is undetermined.

CDR1 and CDR2 (germline): DFQATT, SNEGSKA (reference sequence). The CDR3 has 13 amino acids. Trimming pared 6 bases from V and 1 base from J, leaving 12 bases between. The J gene is TRBJ1-1, the V gene TRBV20-1, with D possibly matching TRBD1 (5 bases). The receptor's source is a man over 45 who received an inactivated influenza vaccine. The input for sequencing was non-naive T cells sorted from PBMCs, taken approximately 15 days before vaccination. The CDR3 DNA is TGCAGTGCGCGAGGGGACGCGAACACTGAAGCTTTCTTT. Protein sequence: CSARGDANTEAFF.